This T cell receptor beta chain was retrieved from a study of CD8+CD57+ T cells in acquired aplastic anemia listed by TCRdb under 2018. About the study as a whole: A mean of about 3.2 ug of DNA, ranging from roughly 0.2 to 27.4 ug, was extracted from sorted CD4+ and CD8+ cells. CD8+CD57+ expansion was defined as a frequency above the mean frequency observed in healthy subjects.

Here is what the overall study found, with its caveats: Around 28 CD8+ CDR3 sequences were found to be shared between patients and controls, but these sequences appeared to be highly expressed in patients and within the immunodominant clones of the patients. No significant difference in CD8+ Simpson's diversity was found between patients and healthy controls (P=0.060).

Comments on this clonotype: This receptor's antigen is unknown. Within one base of it there is no much larger clone, and no base qualities were kept.

The CDR3, cysteine through phenylalanine, is 16 amino acids long. Only the CDR3 DNA stays, 48 bases, in frame from base 1. The germline V gene provides CDR1 ENHRY and CDR2 SYGVKD. Clipping removes 4 bases from V and 1 base from J, with 4 as the unmatched junction base count. Expansion of CD8+CD57+ cells had been shown by flow cytometry in the patients chosen for sequencing. All patients had severe acquired aplastic anemia diagnosed by International Study of Aplastic Anemia and Agranulocytosis and Camitta criteria. At the time blood was sampled, none of the patients had received any therapy. TCR repertoires of sorted CD4+ and CD8+ blood T cells from severe aplastic anemia patients and healthy subjects were deep-sequenced in the study. Patients were enrolled in the USA under clinicaltrials.gov protocols 00001620, 01623167, 00001397, 00071045, 00081523 and 00961064. Ficoll-Paque density gradient centrifugation was used to isolate peripheral blood mononuclear cells. CD4+ and CD8+ T cells were sorted by FACS or magnetic beads before DNA extraction.

Genomic DNA was used as template for profiling of TCR beta VDJ combinations and CDR3 sequences. TCR repertoire sequencing was run on an Illumina HiSeq 2000. The study's processing was this. Repertoire assessment relied on Simpson's diversity index, CDR3 size and DJ length profiles, and TRBV/TRBJ rearrangement plots. The most abundant DNA sequence in the deep sequencing data was defined as the immunodominant clone. CDR3 amino acid sequences were checked for sharing across subjects and were also compared against the VDJdb database and published repertoires. TCRdb took the public reads, trimmed them with fastp at Q25, ran MiXCR for clone calling and kept in-frame beta chains. Entries that share a CDR3 protein sequence are merged under the most common genes and DNA. These V and J calls originate from TCRdb's pipeline instead of the authors' own analysis. For this sample there are 180,000 or so distinct CDR3 sequences; about 45% appear just once. The top ten clones comprise under 1.2% of the sample.

The chain employs TRBV10-3 and TRBJ2-5; 12 bases in between match TRBD2. Sample: sorted CD4+, CD8+, or CD8+CD57+ T cells (not recorded which) from PBMCs. The clonotype comes from a human donor with aplastic anemia. The DNA sequence is given as TGTGCCATCAGTGCTAGCGGGGGGGCGGCCCAAGAGACCCAGTACTTC. It translates to CAISASGGAAQETQYF.